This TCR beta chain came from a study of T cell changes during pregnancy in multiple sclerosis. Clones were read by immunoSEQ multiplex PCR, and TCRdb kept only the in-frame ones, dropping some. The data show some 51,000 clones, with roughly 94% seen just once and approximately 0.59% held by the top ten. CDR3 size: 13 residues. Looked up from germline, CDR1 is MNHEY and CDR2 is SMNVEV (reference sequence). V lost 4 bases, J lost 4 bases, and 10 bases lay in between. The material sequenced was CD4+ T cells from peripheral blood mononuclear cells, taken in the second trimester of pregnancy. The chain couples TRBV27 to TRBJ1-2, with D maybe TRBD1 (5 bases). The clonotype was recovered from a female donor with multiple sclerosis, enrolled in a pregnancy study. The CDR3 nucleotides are TGTGCCAGCAGTTACCGACAGAGCTATGGCTACACCTTC. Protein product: CASSYRQSYGYTF.